This T cell receptor (beta chain) was documented in a study of lymphopenia after photon versus proton radiotherapy. Germline V gene lookup returns CDR1 SEHNR and CDR2 FQNEAQ (reference sequence). V was trimmed by 0 bases and J by 8 bases, leaving 13 bases between them. The CDR3 has 14 amino acids. The method was immunoSEQ multiplex PCR; TCRdb's version includes in-frame clones alone and lacks a portion of them. The sample lists 25,000 to 35,000 clones; under 90% were seen once. The origin of this receptor is a woman between 50 and 59 years old with pancreatic cancer. The material was peripheral blood, obtained from a patient treated with photon-based radiotherapy. The genes are TRBV7-9 and TRBJ1-2; no reliable D call. This CDR3 is CASSLALREDGYTF. As DNA, the CDR3 is TGTGCCAGCAGCTTAGCGCTTCGGGAGGACGGCTACACCTTC.